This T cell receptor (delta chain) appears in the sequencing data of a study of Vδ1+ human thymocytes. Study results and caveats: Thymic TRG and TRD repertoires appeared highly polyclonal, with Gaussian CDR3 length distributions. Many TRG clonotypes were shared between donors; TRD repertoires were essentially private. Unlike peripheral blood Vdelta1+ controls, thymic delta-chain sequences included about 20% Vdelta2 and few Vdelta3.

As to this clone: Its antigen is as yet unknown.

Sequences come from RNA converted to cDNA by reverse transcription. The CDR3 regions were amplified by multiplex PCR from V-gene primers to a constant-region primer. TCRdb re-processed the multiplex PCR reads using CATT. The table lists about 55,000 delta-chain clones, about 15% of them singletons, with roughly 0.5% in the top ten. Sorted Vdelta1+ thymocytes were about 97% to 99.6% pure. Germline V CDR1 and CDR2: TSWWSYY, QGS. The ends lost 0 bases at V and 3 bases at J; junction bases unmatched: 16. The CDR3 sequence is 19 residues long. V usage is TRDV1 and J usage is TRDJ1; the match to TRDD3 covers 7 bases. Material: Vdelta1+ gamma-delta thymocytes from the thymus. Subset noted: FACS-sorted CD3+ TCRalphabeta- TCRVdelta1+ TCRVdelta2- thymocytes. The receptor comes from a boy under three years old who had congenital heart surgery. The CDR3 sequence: CALGELPTHGGIGADKLIF. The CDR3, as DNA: TGTGCTCTTGGGGAACTTCCCACCCACGGGGGGATTGGGGCCGATAAACTCATCTTT.